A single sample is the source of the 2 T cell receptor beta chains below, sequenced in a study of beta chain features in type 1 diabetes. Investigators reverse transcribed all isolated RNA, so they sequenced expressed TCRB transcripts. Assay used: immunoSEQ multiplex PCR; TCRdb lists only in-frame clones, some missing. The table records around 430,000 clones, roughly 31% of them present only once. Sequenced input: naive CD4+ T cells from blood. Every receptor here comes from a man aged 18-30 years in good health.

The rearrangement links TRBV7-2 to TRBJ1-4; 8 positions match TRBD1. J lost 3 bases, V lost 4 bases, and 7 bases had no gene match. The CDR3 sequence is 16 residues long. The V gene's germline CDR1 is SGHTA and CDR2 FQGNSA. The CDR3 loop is CASSSIDRGPNEKLFF. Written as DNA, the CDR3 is TGTGCCAGCAGCTCTATTGACAGGGGACCTAATGAAAAACTGTTTTTT.

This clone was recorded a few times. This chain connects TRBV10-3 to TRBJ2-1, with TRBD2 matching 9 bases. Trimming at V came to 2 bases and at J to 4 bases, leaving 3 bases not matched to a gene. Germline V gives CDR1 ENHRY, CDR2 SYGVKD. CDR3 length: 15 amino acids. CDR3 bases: TGTGCCATCAGTGAGCAACTAGCGGGTTACAATGAGCAGTTCTTC. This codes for CAISEQLAGYNEQFF.